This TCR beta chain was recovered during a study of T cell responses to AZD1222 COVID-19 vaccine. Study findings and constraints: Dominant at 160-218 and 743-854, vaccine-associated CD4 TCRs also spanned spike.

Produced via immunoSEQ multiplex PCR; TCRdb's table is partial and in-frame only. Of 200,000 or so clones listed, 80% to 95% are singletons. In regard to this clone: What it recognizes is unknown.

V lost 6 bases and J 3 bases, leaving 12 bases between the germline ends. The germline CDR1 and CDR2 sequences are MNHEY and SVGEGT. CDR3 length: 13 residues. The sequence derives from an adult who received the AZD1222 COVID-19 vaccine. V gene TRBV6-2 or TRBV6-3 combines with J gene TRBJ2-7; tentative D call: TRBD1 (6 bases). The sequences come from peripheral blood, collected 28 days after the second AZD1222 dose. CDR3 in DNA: TGTGCCAGCAGCCGGGACAAAGACTACGAGCAGTACTTC. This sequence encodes CASSRDKDYEQYF.